Listed below are T cell receptor beta chains from one sample, sequenced in a study of cytomegalovirus exposure and HLA in healthy donors. Libraries were prepared by immunoSEQ multiplex PCR; TCRdb keeps only in-frame clonotypes and omits some of them. The table lists about 180,000 clones, roughly 86% of them singletons. Specimen: PBMCs. These receptors were obtained from a man between 18 and 29 years old in good health and CMV-seropositive. CDR3s include the opening cysteine and the closing phenylalanine or tryptophan. Fields, in order: V gene, D gene, clone size, J gene, CDR3 length, CDR3 DNA, CDR3 protein. A D gene is named only where the DNA matches it firmly. For some rows the clone size is stated as once, few or many, or as a class when expanded; others skip it.

V: TRBV11-2; D: -; size: -; J: TRBJ1-1; length: 13; DNA: TGTGCCAGCAGCTTAGAGTTGGCAGGCGAAGCTTTCTTT; CDR3: CASSLELAGEAFF
V: TRBV4-2; D: TRBD1; size: -; J: TRBJ1-5; length: 15; DNA: TGTGCCAGCAGCCAAGAGGATCAGGGGGCGCAGCCCCAGCATTTT; CDR3: CASSQEDQGAQPQHF
V: TRBV4-2; D: -; size: -; J: TRBJ2-3; length: 16; DNA: TGTGCCAGCAGCCAAGCCGAGGGGGGGGCCTCAGATACGCAGTATTTT; CDR3: CASSQAEGGASDTQYF
V: TRBV9; D: -; size: medium-sized; J: TRBJ1-2; length: 14; DNA: TGTGCCAGCAGCCTCACAGGGAGCAGCTATGGCTACACCTTC; CDR3: CASSLTGSSYGYTF
V: TRBV7-3; D: -; size: -; J: TRBJ2-1; length: 12; DNA: TGTGCCAGCAGCCCCGGAAGGCGGGAGCAGTTCTTC; CDR3: CASSPGRREQFF
V: TRBV9; D: TRBD2; size: -; J: TRBJ2-3; length: 17; DNA: TGTGCCAGCAGCTACCGCGGACTAGCGGGGGGCACAGATACGCAGTATTTT; CDR3: CASSYRGLAGGTDTQYF
V: TRBV27; D: -; size: -; J: TRBJ1-5; length: 13; DNA: TGTGCCAGCAGTAGGACACACCCTCAGCCCCAGCATTTT; CDR3: CASSRTHPQPQHF
V: TRBV7-2; D: -; size: -; J: TRBJ2-7; length: 14; DNA: TGTGCCAGCAGCCCCAGGGGCTTCTCCTACGAGCAGTACTTC; CDR3: CASSPRGFSYEQYF
V: TRBV7-7; D: -; size: -; J: TRBJ2-2; length: 12; DNA: TGTGCTAGCAGACCGGGGACCGGGGAGCTGTTTTTT; CDR3: CASRPGTGELFF
V: TRBV2; D: -; size: -; J: TRBJ2-3; length: 15; DNA: TGTGCCAGCAGTGAAGAGGGACTCTCACGGGATACGCAGTATTTT; CDR3: CASSEEGLSRDTQYF
V: TRBV18; D: -; size: -; J: TRBJ1-2; length: 14; DNA: TGTGCCAGCTCACCCCAGAGGGATTCATATGGCTACACCTTC; CDR3: CASSPQRDSYGYTF
V: TRBV28; D: TRBD1; size: -; J: TRBJ1-1; length: 14; DNA: TGTGCCAGCAGTTCTGGGACAGGGATCACTGAAGCTTTCTTT; CDR3: CASSSGTGITEAFF
V: TRBV4-3; D: -; size: -; J: TRBJ2-2; length: 15; DNA: TGCGCCAGCAGCCAAGATTCGAGAGGGACCGGGGAGCTGTTTTTT; CDR3: CASSQDSRGTGELFF
V: TRBV7-8; D: -; size: -; J: TRBJ2-7; length: 12; DNA: TGTGCCAGCAGCTCGGACAGATACGAGCAGTACTTC; CDR3: CASSSDRYEQYF
V: TRBV7-6; D: -; size: -; J: TRBJ2-1; length: 15; DNA: TGTGCCAGCAGCTTCTTTTACGGCCAGGGGAATGAGCAGTTCTTC; CDR3: CASSFFYGQGNEQFF
V: TRBV4-2; D: TRBD2; size: once; J: TRBJ2-5; length: 15; DNA: TGTGCCAGCAGCCAAGATAGAGGCGGGGGGGAGACCCAGTACTTC; CDR3: CASSQDRGGGETQYF
V: TRBV4-1; D: -; size: few; J: TRBJ1-2; length: 15; DNA: TGCGCCAGCAGCCCAGCGGGGATGGTCGCCTATGGCTACACCTTC; CDR3: CASSPAGMVAYGYTF
V: TRBV11-2; D: -; size: -; J: TRBJ2-7; length: 16; DNA: TGTGCCAGCAGCTTTTTTCGGGGTCTAGGAGAGAACGAGCAGTACTTC; CDR3: CASSFFRGLGENEQYF
V: TRBV13; D: TRBD2; size: -; J: TRBJ2-5; length: 18; DNA: TGTGCCAGCAGCTCCAAAATAGCGGGGGGGCACGTGTTGGGGACCCAGTACTTC; CDR3: CASSSKIAGGHVLGTQYF
V: TRBV27; D: TRBD1; size: once; J: TRBJ1-2; length: 15; DNA: TGTGCCAGCAGTTTATCGAGACAGGGGGCTAATGGCTACACCTTC; CDR3: CASSLSRQGANGYTF
V: TRBV11-2; D: TRBD1; size: -; J: TRBJ1-3; length: 16; DNA: TGTGCCAGCAGCTCCGGGACAGTGATCTCTGGAAACACCATATATTTT; CDR3: CASSSGTVISGNTIYF
V: TRBV9; D: TRBD2; size: -; J: TRBJ2-3; length: 16; DNA: TGTGCCAGCAGCCCCTTGGAAGCGGGGGGTGCGGATACGCAGTATTTT; CDR3: CASSPLEAGGADTQYF